The clone carrying this T cell receptor beta chain was seen only a few times. Its target is unknown. The data are from a study of shared clonotypes between healthy human individuals. The overall study: Each donor's CD8 memory used one plate, CD8 naive two, each CD4 subset three. Findings of the study overall: Estimated richness was generally greater in naive than memory subsets. Clonotype sharing among donors was thought likely to change with sequencing depth.

Clones were read by immunoSEQ multiplex PCR, and TCRdb kept only the in-frame ones, dropping some. The sample has about 2.2 million clones, around 93% seen once. The naive CD8 subset, CD45RO-negative cells positively selected for CCR7, excluded terminally differentiated effector memory CD45RA+ cells. Healthy adults negative for HIV, lacking recent acute infections or vaccinations, served as donors. Specimen: naive CD8+ T cells from PBMCs. The source is a man younger than 30 in good health. Some clones in this sample may be carry-over from other donors' samples.

CDR3 region: CASSYEGVNTEAFF. The CDR3 region has the DNA TGTGCCAGCAGTTATGAAGGGGTTAACACTGAAGCTTTCTTT. The chain is built from TRBV6-5 and TRBJ1-1; a weak D match, TRBD1 (5 bases). V dropped 3 bases and J dropped 2 bases, with 10 bases sitting between them. The CDR3 is 14 residues long. The germline V gene encodes CDR1 MNHEY and CDR2 SVGAGI.